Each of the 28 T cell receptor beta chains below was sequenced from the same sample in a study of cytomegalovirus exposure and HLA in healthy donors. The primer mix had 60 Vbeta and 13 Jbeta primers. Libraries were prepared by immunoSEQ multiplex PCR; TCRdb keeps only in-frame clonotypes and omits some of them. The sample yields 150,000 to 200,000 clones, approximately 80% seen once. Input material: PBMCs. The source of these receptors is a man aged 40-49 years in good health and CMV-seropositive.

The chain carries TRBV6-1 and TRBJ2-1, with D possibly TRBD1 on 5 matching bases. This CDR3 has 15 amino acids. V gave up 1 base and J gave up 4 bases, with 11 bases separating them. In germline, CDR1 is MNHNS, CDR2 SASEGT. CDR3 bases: TGTGCCAGCAGTGAAGTGCCAGGGCAGTACAATGAGCAGTTCTTC. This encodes CASSEVPGQYNEQFF.

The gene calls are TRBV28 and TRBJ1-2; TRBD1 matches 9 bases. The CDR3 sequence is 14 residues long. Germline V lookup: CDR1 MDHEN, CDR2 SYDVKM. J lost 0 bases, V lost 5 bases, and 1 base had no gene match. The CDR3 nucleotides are TGTGCCAGCAGTCGACAGGGGGCTAACTATGGCTACACCTTC. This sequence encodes CASSRQGANYGYTF.

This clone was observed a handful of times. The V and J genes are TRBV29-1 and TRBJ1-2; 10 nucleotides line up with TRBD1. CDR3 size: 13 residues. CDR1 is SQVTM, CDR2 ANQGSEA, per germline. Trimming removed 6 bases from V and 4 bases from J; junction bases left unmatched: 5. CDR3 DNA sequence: TGCAGCGTACGACAGGGGGCAAGCTATGGCTACACCTTC. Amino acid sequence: CSVRQGASYGYTF.

This CDR3 reads CASSPQGSQPQHF. The CDR3, as DNA: TGTGCCAGCTCGCCTCAGGGGAGTCAGCCCCAGCATTTT. The chain carries TRBV18 and TRBJ1-5; tentatively, D is TRBD1 (6 bases). The CDR3 spans 13 residues. V gave up 6 bases and J gave up 6 bases, with 12 bases separating them. CDR1 and CDR2 from the germline V gene are KGHSH and LQKENI.

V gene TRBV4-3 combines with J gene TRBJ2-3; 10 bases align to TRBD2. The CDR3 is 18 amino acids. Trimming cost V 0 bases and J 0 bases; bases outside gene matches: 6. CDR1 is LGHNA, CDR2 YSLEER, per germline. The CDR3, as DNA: TGCGCCAGCAGCCAAGATAGGAGCGGGAGGGCTAGCACAGATACGCAGTATTTT. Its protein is CASSQDRSGRASTDTQYF.

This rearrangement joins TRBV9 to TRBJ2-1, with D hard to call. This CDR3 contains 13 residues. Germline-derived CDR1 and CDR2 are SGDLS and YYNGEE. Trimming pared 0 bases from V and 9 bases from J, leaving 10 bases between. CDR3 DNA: TGTGCCAGCAGCGTAGGGCCAGATTCTGAGCAGTTCTTC. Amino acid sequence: CASSVGPDSEQFF.

CDR3 loop: CASSLGLAGDHNEQFF. The CDR3 nucleotides are TGCGCCAGCAGTCTAGGACTAGCGGGAGACCACAATGAGCAGTTCTTC. The chain employs TRBV5-1 and TRBJ2-1; 13 bases map to TRBD2. This CDR3 is built from 16 residues. Germline V gene data show CDR1 as SGHRS and CDR2 as YFSETQ. Trimming at V came to 5 bases and at J to 5 bases, leaving 7 bases not matched to a gene.

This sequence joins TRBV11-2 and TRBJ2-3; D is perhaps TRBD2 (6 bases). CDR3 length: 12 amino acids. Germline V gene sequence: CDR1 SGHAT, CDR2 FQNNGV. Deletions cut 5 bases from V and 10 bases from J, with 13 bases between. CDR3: CASSAGPLAQYF. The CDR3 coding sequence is TGTGCCAGCAGCGCGGGACCTCTCGCGCAGTATTTT.

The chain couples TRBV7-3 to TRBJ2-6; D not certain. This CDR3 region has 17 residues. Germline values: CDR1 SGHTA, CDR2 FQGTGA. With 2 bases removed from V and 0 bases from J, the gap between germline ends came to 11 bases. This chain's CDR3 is CASSLYATISGANVLTF. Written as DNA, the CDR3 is TGTGCCAGCAGCTTATATGCCACAATCTCTGGGGCCAACGTCCTGACTTTC. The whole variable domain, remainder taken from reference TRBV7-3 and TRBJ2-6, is GAGVSQTPSNKVTEKGKYVELRCDPISGHTALYWYRQSLGQGPEFLIYFQGTGAADDSGLPNDRFFAVRPEGSVSTLKIQRTERGDSAVYLCASSLYATISGANVLTFGAGSRLTVL.

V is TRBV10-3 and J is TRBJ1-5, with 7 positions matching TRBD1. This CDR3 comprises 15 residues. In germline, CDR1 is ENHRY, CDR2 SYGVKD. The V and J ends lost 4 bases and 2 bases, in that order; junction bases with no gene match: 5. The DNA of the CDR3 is TGTGCCATCAGTGCGGACGGACAGGGCAATCAGCCCCAGCATTTT. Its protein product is CAISADGQGNQPQHF.

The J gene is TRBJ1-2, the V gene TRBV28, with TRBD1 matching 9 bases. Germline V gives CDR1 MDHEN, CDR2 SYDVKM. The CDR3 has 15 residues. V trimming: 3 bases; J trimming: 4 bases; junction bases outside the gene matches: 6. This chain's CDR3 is CASSFYRGRLYGYTF. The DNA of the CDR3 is TGTGCCAGCAGTTTTTACAGGGGGCGGCTCTATGGCTACACCTTC.

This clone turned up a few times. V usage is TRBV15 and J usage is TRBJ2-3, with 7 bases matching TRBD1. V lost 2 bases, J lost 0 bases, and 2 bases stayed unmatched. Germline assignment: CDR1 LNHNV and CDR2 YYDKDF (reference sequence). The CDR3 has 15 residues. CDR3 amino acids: CATSRQGVSTDTQYF. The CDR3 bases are TGTGCCACCAGCAGACAGGGGGTGAGCACAGATACGCAGTATTTT.

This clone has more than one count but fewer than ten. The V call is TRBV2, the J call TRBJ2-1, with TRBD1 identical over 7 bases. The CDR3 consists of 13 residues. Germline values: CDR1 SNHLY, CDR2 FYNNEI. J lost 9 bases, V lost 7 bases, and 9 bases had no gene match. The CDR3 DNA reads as TGTGCCAGCACCCCGGGACAGAGGGCTGAGCAGTTCTTC. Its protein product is CASTPGQRAEQFF.

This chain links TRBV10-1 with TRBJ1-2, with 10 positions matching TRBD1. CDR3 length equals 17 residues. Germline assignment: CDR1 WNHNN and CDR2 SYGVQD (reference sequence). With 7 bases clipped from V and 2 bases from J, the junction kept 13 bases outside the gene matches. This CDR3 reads CASIGWDRGLINYGYTF. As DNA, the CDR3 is TGCGCCAGCATAGGTTGGGACAGGGGCCTCATCAACTATGGCTACACCTTC.

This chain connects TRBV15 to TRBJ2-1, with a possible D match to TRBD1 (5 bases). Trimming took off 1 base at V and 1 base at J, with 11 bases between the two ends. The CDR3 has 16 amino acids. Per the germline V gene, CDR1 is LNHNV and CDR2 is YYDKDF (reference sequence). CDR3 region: CATSRGGAGSYNEQFF. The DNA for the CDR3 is TGTGCCACCAGCAGAGGGGGCGCAGGGTCCTACAATGAGCAGTTCTTC.

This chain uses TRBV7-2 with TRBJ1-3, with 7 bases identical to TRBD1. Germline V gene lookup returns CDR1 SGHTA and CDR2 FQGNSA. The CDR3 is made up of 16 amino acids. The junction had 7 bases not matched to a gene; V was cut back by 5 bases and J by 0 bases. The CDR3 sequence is CASSIRQGRSGNTIYF. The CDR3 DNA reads TGTGCCAGCAGCATAAGACAGGGCCGCTCTGGAAACACCATATATTTT.

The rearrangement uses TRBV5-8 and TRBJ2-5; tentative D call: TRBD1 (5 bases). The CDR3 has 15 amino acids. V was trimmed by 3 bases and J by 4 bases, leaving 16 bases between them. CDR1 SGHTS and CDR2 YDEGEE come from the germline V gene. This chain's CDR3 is CASSSQTRVSETQYF. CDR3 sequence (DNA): TGTGCCAGCAGCTCTCAAACCAGGGTCTCAGAGACCCAGTACTTC. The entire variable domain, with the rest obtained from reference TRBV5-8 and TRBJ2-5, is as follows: EAGVTQSPTHLIKTRGQQATLRCSPISGHTSVYWYQQALGLGLQFLLWYDEGEERNRGNFPPRFSGRQFPNYSSELNVNALELEDSALYLCASSSQTRVSETQYFGPGTRLLVL.

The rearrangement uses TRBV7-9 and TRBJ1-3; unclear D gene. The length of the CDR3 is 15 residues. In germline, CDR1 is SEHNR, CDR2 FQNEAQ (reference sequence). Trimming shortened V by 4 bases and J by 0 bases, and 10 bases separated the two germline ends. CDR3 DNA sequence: TGTGCCAGCAGCTCATCTCTCAGCTCTGGAAACACCATATATTTT. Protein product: CASSSSLSSGNTIYF.

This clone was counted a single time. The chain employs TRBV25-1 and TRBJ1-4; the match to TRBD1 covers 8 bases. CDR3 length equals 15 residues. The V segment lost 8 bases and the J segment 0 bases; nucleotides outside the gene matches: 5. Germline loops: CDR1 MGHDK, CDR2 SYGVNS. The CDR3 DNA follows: TGTGCCAGCGGGGGACAGGATGCAACTAATGAAAAACTGTTTTTT. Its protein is CASGGQDATNEKLFF.

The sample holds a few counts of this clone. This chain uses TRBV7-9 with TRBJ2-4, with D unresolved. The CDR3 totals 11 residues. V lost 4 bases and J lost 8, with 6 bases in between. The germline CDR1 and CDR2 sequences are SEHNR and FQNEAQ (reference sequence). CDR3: CASSSGDIQYF. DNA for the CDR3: TGTGCCAGCAGCTCCGGTGACATTCAGTACTTC.

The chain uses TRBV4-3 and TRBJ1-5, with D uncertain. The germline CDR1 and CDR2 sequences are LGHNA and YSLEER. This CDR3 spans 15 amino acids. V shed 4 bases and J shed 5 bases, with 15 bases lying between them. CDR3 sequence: CASSPDSRVYQPQHF. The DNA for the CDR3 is TGCGCCAGCAGCCCGGACTCGAGGGTTTATCAGCCCCAGCATTTT.

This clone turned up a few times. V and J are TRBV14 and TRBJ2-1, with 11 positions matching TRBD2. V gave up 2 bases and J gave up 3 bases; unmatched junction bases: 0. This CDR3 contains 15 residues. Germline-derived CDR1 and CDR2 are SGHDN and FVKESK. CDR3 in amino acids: CASSQTSGGYNEQFF. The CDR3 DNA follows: TGTGCCAGCAGCCAAACTAGCGGGGGCTACAATGAGCAGTTCTTC.

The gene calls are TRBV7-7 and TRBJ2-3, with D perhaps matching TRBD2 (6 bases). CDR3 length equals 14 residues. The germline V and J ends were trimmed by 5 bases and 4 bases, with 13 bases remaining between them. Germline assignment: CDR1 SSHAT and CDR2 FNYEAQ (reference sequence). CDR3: CASSHGREADTQYF. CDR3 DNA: TGTGCCAGCAGCCACGGAAGGGAGGCAGATACGCAGTATTTT.

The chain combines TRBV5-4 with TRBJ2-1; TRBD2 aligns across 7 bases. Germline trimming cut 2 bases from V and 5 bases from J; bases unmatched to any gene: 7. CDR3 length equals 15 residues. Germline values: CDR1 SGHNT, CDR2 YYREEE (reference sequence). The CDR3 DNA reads TGTGCCAGCAGCTTAGGCGGGAGTTGGGACAATGAGCAGTTCTTC. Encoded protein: CASSLGGSWDNEQFF.

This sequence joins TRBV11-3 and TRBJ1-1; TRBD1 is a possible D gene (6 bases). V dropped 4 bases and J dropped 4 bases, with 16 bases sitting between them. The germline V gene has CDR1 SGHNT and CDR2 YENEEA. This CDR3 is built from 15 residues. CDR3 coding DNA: TGTGCCAGCAGCTCAGTACAGGGAGGGAGCACTGAAGCTTTCTTT. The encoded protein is CASSSVQGGSTEAFF.

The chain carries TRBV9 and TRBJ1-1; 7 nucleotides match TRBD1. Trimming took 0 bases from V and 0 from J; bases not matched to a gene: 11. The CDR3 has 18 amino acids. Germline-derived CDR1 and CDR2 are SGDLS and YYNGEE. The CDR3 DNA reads TGTGCCAGCAGCGTAGGTTCACCACAGGGGCCCATGAACACTGAAGCTTTCTTT. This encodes CASSVGSPQGPMNTEAFF. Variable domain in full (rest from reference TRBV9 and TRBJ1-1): DSGVTQTPKHLITATGQRVTLRCSPRSGDLSVYWYQQSLDQGLQFLIQYYNGEERAKGNILERFSAQQFPDLHSELNLSSLELGDSALYFCASSVGSPQGPMNTEAFFGQGTRLTVV.

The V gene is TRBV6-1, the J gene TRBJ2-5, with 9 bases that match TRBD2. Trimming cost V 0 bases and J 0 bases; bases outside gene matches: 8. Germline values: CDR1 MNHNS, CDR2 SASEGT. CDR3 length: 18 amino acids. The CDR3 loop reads CASSEALSSGIYQETQYF. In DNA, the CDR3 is TGTGCCAGCAGTGAAGCGCTGTCTAGCGGGATCTACCAAGAGACCCAGTACTTC.

The CDR3 nucleotides read TGTGCCAGCTCACCATGGGAGGTACAGCTGAACACTGAAGCTTTCTTT. This translates into CASSPWEVQLNTEAFF. The chain uses TRBV18 and TRBJ1-1; D gene uncertain. Germline V gene data show CDR1 as KGHSH and CDR2 as LQKENI. The CDR3 spans 16 residues. With 2 bases removed from V and 0 bases from J, the gap between germline ends came to 13 bases.